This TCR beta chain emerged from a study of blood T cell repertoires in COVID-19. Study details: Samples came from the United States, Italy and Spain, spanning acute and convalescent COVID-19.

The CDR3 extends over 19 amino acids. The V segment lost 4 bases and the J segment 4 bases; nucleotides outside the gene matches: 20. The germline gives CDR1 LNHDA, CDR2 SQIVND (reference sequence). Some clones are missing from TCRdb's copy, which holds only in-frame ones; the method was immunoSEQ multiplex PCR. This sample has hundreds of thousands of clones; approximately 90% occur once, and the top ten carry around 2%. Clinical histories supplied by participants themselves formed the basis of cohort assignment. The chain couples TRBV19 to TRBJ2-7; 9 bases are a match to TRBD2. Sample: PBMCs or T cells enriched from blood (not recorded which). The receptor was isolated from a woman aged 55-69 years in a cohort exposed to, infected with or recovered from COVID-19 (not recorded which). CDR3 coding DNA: TGTGCCAGTAGTAAACAGGGGCCTAGCGGGATTGGGCTCCGATACGAGCAGTACTTC. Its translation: CASSKQGPSGIGLRYEQYF.